These 23 T cell receptor beta chains share one sample of origin, sequenced in a study of T-cell memory formation after mild COVID-19. Each CDR3 protein is one row after TCRdb ran MiXCR on the 5' RACE reads. The repertoire includes around 250,000 distinct CDR3 sequences, about 17% of them detected once, and roughly 23% sits in the top ten. What was sequenced was PBMCs or a T cell subset sorted from them (not recorded which). Receptor source: a man aged 18 to 30 who had mild COVID-19 (a few samples of this study predate the infection). Cell type and time point are not known.

The chain carries TRBV6-5 and TRBJ1-1, with a possible D match to TRBD1 (5 bases). This CDR3 is built from 15 residues. V lost 2 bases to trimming and J lost 3 bases, with 13 bases between them. Per the germline V gene, CDR1 is MNHEY and CDR2 is SVGAGI. CDR3 DNA sequence: TGTGCCAGCAGTTACGCTGGCGTGGGGGACACTGAAGCTTTCTTT. The encoded protein is CASSYAGVGDTEAFF.

This rearrangement joins TRBV7-3 to TRBJ2-2; 11 bases are a match to TRBD2. The germline V gene encodes CDR1 SGHTA and CDR2 FQGTGA. The CDR3 spans 15 residues. J lost 2 bases, V lost 6 bases, and 2 bases had no gene match. In DNA form, the CDR3 reads TGTGCCAGCAGGACTAGCGGGGACAACACCGGGGAGCTGTTTTTT. Translated, it gives CASRTSGDNTGELFF.

The gene calls are TRBV4-2 and TRBJ2-5; D uncertain. The CDR3 covers 14 residues. Trimming took 1 base from V and 7 from J, leaving 13 bases between them. The germline V gene encodes CDR1 LGHNA and CDR2 YNFKEQ. This CDR3 is CASSQARNSLTQYF. The CDR3 nucleotides read TGTGCCAGCAGCCAAGCTAGGAATAGTTTGACCCAGTACTTC.

The sample holds a few counts of this clonotype. This chain uses TRBV6-5 with TRBJ2-1, with 9 bases that match TRBD1. Germline loops: CDR1 MNHEY, CDR2 SVGAGI. The CDR3 contains 16 residues. The junction had 9 bases not matched to a gene; V was cut back by 0 bases and J by 9 bases. The CDR3 here is CASSYSINRGQGEQFF. The CDR3 DNA reads as TGTGCCAGCAGTTACTCGATTAACAGGGGGCAGGGTGAGCAGTTCTTC.

The chain joins TRBV9 to TRBJ2-3; D is ambiguous. Trimming left V 0 bases short and J 0 bases short, with 11 bases between. Germline V gene sequence: CDR1 SGDLS, CDR2 YYNGEE. This CDR3 comprises 16 residues. The CDR3 region has the DNA TGTGCCAGCAGCGTAGGGCATGAGGCTAGCACAGATACGCAGTATTTT. Amino acids: CASSVGHEASTDTQYF.

V is TRBV3-1 and J is TRBJ2-7; TRBD2 aligns across 7 bases. V lost 1 base to trimming and J lost 7 bases; unmatched junction nucleotides: 10. The CDR3 length is 15 residues. Germline assignment: CDR1 LGHDT and CDR2 YNNKEL (reference sequence). The CDR3 region has the DNA TGTGCCAGCAGCCAAGGCTGGGGCGGGGGTAGAGAGCAGTACGTC. Its protein product is CASSQGWGGGREQYV.

The chain recombines TRBV12-3 or TRBV12-4 with TRBJ2-3; D may be TRBD2 (7 bases). CDR3 length: 16 amino acids. The V and J ends lost 6 bases and 1 base respectively, with 17 bases between them. The CDR3 DNA is TGTGCCAGCAGGCCCCTAGGGGGGGGGGGCACAGATACGCAGTATTTT. Encoded protein: CASRPLGGGGTDTQYF.

The rearrangement joins TRBV9 to TRBJ2-1; 10 bases fit TRBD1. V gave up 5 bases and J gave up 7 bases; unmatched junction bases: 9. This CDR3 is built from 15 residues. CDR1 and CDR2 from the germline V gene are SGDLS and YYNGEE. CDR3 amino acids: CASRPTGGQRNEQFF. The DNA of the CDR3 is TGTGCCAGCAGGCCGACAGGGGGCCAAAGGAATGAGCAGTTCTTC.

The genes are TRBV1 and TRBJ2-3. TRBV1 is described as a pseudogene. The CDR3 runs to 16 residues. The CDR3 DNA follows: TGCACCAGCAGCCAAGATCGGGTTGGGGACACAGATACGCAGTATTTT. The encoded protein is CTSSQDRVGDTDTQYF.

This clonotype was counted ten times or more. V gene TRBV20-1 combines with J gene TRBJ2-1; 9 nucleotides align to TRBD1. The CDR3 length is 14 residues. Germline CDR1 reads DFQATT; CDR2 reads SNEGSKA (reference sequence). V dropped 3 bases and J dropped 6; count of bases not matched to a gene: 6. CDR3 nucleotides: TGCAGTGCTAGGCGGGGGACAGGGAGCAATGAGCAGTTCTTC. Amino acid sequence: CSARRGTGSNEQFF.

This clonotype was counted at least ten times. This sequence joins TRBV12-3 or TRBV12-4 and TRBJ1-1; D unclear. V was shortened by 6 bases and J by 11 bases, with 16 bases between the two germline ends. The CDR3 is 12 residues long. The CDR3 is CASSPPGKKAFF. The CDR3 nucleotides read TGTGCCAGCAGCCCCCCGGGGAAGAAGGCTTTCTTT.

The table lists this clonotype with a few counts. This chain uses TRBV7-3 with TRBJ2-1, with TRBD1 matching 9 bases. The V gene's germline CDR1 is SGHTA and CDR2 FQGTGA. The CDR3 is 16 residues long. V was pared by 5 bases and J by 0 bases, with 5 bases of the junction left unmatched. The CDR3 DNA reads TGTGCCAGCAGCACCGGACAGGGGAGCTCCTACAATGAGCAGTTCTTC. Translated: CASSTGQGSSYNEQFF. The full variable domain, its missing parts supplied by reference TRBV7-3 and TRBJ2-1, is GAGVSQTPSNKVTEKGKYVELRCDPISGHTALYWYRQSLGQGPEFLIYFQGTGAADDSGLPNDRFFAVRPEGSVSTLKIQRTERGDSAVYLCASSTGQGSSYNEQFFGPGTRLTVL.

This clonotype has a handful of counts. The chain links TRBV19 to TRBJ1-1; no clear D gene. The CDR3 consists of 15 residues. With 3 bases removed from V and 4 bases from J, the gap between germline ends came to 15 bases. CDR1 and CDR2 (germline): LNHDA, SQIVND (reference sequence). The CDR3 nucleotides are TGTGCCAGTAGTATCCTAATTCTCGGGTTCACTGAAGCTTTCTTT. Protein sequence: CASSILILGFTEAFF. Based on the CDR3 plus reference TRBV19 and TRBJ1-1, the full variable domain is DGGITQSPKYLFRKEGQNVTLSCEQNLNHDAMYWYRQDPGQGLRLIYYSQIVNDFQKGDIAEGYSVSREKKESFPLTVTSAQKNPTAFYLCASSILILGFTEAFFGQGTRLTVV.

This chain links TRBV7-9 with TRBJ2-3; 9 bases are shared with TRBD1. The germline V gene encodes CDR1 SEHNR and CDR2 FQNEAQ (reference sequence). V was clipped by 5 bases and J by 7 bases; unmatched bases: 16. This CDR3 has 17 residues. In DNA form, the CDR3 reads TGTGCCAGCAGCCTTGCGGGGGACAGGGCGGATCGGAATACGCAGTATTTT. Protein product: CASSLAGDRADRNTQYF.

This clonotype was seen only a few times. The chain recombines TRBV7-3 with TRBJ2-3, with 7 positions matching TRBD2. In germline, CDR1 is SGHTA, CDR2 FQGTGA. This CDR3 has 16 residues. V was clipped by 3 bases and J by 4 bases; unmatched bases: 10. The CDR3 DNA reads TGTGCCAGCAGCTTCACCGGGACTACCTCCGCAGATACGCAGTATTTT. As protein: CASSFTGTTSADTQYF.

This clonotype showed up just a few times. This chain links TRBV11-2 with TRBJ2-5; D remains ambiguous. Germline-derived CDR1 and CDR2 are SGHAT and FQNNGV. The CDR3 extends over 11 amino acids. V was trimmed by 6 bases and J by 6 bases, leaving 8 bases between them. CDR3 region: CASRALKTQYF. The CDR3 nucleotides read TGTGCCAGCAGAGCGTTGAAGACCCAGTACTTC.

The genes are TRBV4-1 and TRBJ2-7; D is perhaps TRBD2 (6 bases). V was cut by 0 bases and J by 3 bases, with 12 bases left in between. Germline V CDR1 and CDR2: MGHRA, YSYEKL. The CDR3 loop spans 15 amino acids. CDR3 DNA sequence: TGCGCCAGCAGCCAAGACTACGGGGGACTCTACGAGCAGTACGTC. Amino acids: CASSQDYGGLYEQYV.

This clonotype was counted at least ten times. This chain links TRBV6-5 with TRBJ1-3; D is undetermined. Trimming stripped 0 bases from V and 4 bases from J, with 19 bases between. The germline V gene encodes CDR1 MNHEY and CDR2 SVGAGI. The CDR3 is 18 residues long. This CDR3 is CASSYSTVGEGRGNTIYF. The CDR3 region has the DNA TGTGCCAGCAGTTACTCGACGGTGGGAGAAGGGAGAGGAAACACCATATATTTT.

This clonotype was seen more than once but under ten times. The gene calls are TRBV4-1 and TRBJ1-5, with 9 bases aligning to TRBD1. V shed 3 bases and J 1 base; nucleotides not matched to a gene: 4. This CDR3 is 16 amino acids long. In germline, CDR1 is MGHRA, CDR2 YSYEKL. The CDR3 region has the DNA TGCGCCAGCAGCCACCGGACAGGGGAAAGCAATCAGCCCCAGCATTTT. This codes for CASSHRTGESNQPQHF.

This clonotype came up a few times. The chain has TRBV20-1 and TRBJ2-7; either TRBD1 or TRBD2 may fit D (5 bases each). Germline values: CDR1 DFQATT, CDR2 SNEGSKA (reference sequence). V lost 0 bases and J 7 bases, leaving 10 bases between the germline ends. CDR3 length equals 12 residues. The chain's CDR3 is CSAREGEGEQYF. The CDR3 DNA is TGCAGTGCTAGAGAGGGCGAGGGGGAGCAGTACTTC.

The sample holds a few counts of this clonotype. An end of the junction differs from the germline gene, which may be a read error. This chain joins TRBV7-7 and TRBJ2-2; D remains unclear. Per the germline V gene, CDR1 is SSHAT and CDR2 is FNYEAQ (reference sequence). This CDR3 is 13 amino acids long. For the CDR3, the DNA is TGTGCTAGCAGCGCCTCGTGGACCGGGGAGCTGTTTTTT. Protein product: CASSASWTGELFF.

The V call is TRBV5-1, the J call TRBJ1-5; TRBD1 matches 9 bases. The V gene end was trimmed by 0 bases and the J gene end by 7 bases; junction bases not matched to a gene: 5. The CDR3 contains 15 residues. Germline V gene sequence: CDR1 SGHRS, CDR2 YFSETQ. The CDR3 DNA reads as TGCGCCAGCAGCTTGGACGGACAGGGGAGCCAGCCCCAGCATTTT. Encoded protein: CASSLDGQGSQPQHF.

This clonotype appeared a few times. The chain couples TRBV7-9 to TRBJ2-7, with D hard to call. Germline CDR1 is SEHNR and CDR2 is FQNEAQ (reference sequence). The CDR3 spans 15 residues. Trimming took off 0 bases at V and 1 base at J, with 10 bases between the two ends. Here the CDR3 DNA reads TGTGCCAGCAGCTTAGCGGTAGCCAGTTCCTACGAGCAGTACTTC. It codes for CASSLAVASSYEQYF.